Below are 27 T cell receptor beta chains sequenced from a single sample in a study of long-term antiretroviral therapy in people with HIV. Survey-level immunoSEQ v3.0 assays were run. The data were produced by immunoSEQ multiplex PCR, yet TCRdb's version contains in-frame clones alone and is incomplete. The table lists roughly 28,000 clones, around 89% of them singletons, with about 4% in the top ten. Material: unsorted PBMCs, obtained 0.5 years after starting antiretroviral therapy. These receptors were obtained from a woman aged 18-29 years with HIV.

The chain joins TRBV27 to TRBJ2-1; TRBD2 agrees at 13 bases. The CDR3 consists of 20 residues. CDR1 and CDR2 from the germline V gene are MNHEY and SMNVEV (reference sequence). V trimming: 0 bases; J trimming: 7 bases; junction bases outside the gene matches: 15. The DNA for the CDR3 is TGTGCCAGCAGTTTATCGGGGTCGACTAGCGGGAGGTTTTTTAGTAATGAGCAGTTCTTC. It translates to CASSLSGSTSGRFFSNEQFF.

CDR3 region: CASSPPGLGAYEQYF. The CDR3 nucleotides are TGTGCCAGCAGTCCCCCAGGGCTCGGGGCCTACGAGCAGTACTTC. The rearrangement joins TRBV6-5 to TRBJ2-5; TRBD1 or TRBD2 may be the D gene (5 bases each). Judging by the DNA end, TRBJ2-7 fits better; the J call may be wrong. The length of the CDR3 is 15 residues. Germline V CDR1 and CDR2: MNHEY, SVGAGI.

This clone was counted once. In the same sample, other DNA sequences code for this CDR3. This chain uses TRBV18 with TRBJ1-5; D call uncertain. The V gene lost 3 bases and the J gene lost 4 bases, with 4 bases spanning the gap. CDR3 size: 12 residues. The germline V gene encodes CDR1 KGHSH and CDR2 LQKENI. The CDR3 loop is CASSPSNQPQHF. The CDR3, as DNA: TGTGCCAGCTCACCTTCAAATCAGCCCCAGCATTTT. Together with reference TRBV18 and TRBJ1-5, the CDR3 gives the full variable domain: NAGVMQNPRHLVRRRGQEARLRCSPMKGHSHVYWYRQLPEEGLKFMVYLQKENIIDESGMPKERFSAEFPKEGPSILRIQQVVRGDSAAYFCASSPSNQPQHFGDGTRLSIL.

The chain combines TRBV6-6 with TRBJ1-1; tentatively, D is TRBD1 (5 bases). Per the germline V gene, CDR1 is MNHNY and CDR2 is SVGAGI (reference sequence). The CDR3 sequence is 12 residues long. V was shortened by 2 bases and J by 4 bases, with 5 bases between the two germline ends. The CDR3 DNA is TGTGCCAGCAGTTACGGGGGCACTGAAGCTTTCTTT. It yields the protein CASSYGGTEAFF.

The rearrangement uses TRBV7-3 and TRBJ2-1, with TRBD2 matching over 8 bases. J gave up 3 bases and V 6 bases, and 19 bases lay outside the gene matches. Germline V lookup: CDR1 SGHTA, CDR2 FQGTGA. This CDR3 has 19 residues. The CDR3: CASSRMGLPGGWGYNEQFF. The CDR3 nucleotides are TGTGCCAGCAGTCGTATGGGCCTACCGGGAGGGTGGGGCTACAATGAGCAGTTCTTC.

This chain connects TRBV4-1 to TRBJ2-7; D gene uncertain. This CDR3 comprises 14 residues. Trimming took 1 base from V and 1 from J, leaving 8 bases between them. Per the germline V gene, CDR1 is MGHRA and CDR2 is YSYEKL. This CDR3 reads CASSQGVGSYEQYF. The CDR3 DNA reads TGCGCCAGCAGCCAAGGCGTCGGTTCCTACGAGCAGTACTTC.

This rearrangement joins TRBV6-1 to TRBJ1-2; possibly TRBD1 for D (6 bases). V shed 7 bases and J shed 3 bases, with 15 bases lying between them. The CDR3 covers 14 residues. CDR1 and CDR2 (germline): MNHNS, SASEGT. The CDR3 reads CASTLDRGDYGYTF. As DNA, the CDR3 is TGTGCCAGCACTCTGGATAGGGGGGACTATGGCTACACCTTC.

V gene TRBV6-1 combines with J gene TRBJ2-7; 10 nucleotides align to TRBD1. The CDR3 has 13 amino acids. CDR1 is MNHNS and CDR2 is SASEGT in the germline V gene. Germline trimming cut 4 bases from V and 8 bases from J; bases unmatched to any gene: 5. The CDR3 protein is CASSAGQGIQQYF. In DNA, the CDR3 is TGTGCCAGCAGTGCGGGACAGGGGATTCAGCAGTACTTC.

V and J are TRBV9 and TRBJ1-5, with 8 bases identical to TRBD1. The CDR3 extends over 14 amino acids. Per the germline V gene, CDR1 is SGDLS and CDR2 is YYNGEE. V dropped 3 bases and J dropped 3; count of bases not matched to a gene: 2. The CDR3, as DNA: TGTGCCAGCAGCGGGACAGGGTTCAATCAGCCCCAGCATTTT. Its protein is CASSGTGFNQPQHF.

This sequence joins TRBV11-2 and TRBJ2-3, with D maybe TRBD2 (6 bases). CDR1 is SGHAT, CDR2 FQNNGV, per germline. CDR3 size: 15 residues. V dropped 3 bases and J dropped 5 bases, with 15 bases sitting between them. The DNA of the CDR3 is TGTGCCAGCAGCTTTAGCGGAGGGGCGGGAGATACGCAGTATTTT. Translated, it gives CASSFSGGAGDTQYF.

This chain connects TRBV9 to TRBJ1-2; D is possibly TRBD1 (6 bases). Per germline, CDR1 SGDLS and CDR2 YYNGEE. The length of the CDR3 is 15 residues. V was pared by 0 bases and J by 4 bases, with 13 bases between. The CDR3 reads CASSVEGGGIYGYTF. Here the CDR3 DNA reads TGTGCCAGCAGCGTAGAGGGAGGGGGTATCTATGGCTACACCTTC.

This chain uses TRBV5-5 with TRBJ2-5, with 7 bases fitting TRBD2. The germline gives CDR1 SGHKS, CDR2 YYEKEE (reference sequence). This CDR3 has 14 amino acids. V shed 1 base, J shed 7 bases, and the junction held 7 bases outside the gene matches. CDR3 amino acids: CASSLLTGGATQYF. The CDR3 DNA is TGTGCCAGCAGCTTGTTGACGGGAGGCGCGACCCAGTACTTC. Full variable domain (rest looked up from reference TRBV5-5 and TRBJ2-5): DAGVTQSPTHLIKTRGQQVTLRCSPISGHKSVSWYQQVLGQGPQFIFQYYEKEERGRGNFPDRFSARQFPNYSSELNVNALLLGDSALYLCASSLLTGGATQYFGPGTRLLVL.

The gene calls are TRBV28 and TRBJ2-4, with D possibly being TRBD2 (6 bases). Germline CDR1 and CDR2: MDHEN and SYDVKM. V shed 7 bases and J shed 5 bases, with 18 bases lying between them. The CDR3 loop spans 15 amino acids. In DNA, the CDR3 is TGTGCCAGCACTTTTACTTGGGGGGTCGAAAACATTCAGTACTTC. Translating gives CASTFTWGVENIQYF.

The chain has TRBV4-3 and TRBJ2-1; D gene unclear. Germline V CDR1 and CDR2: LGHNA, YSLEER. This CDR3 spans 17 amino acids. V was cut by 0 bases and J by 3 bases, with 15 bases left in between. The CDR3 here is CASSQDDGSENYNEQFF. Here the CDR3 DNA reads TGCGCCAGCAGCCAAGATGACGGCAGCGAAAACTACAATGAGCAGTTCTTC.

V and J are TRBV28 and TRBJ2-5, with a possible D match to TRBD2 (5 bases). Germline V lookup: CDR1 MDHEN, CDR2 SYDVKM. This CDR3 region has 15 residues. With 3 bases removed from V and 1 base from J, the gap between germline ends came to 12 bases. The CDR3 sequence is CASSFLEAVQETQYF. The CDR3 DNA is TGTGCCAGCAGTTTTTTGGAAGCGGTCCAAGAGACCCAGTACTTC.

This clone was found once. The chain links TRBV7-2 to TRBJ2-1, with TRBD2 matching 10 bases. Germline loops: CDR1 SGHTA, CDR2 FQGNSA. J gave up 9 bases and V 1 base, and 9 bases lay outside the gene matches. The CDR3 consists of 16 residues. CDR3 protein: CASSLGLAGVLVEQFF. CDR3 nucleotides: TGTGCCAGCAGCTTAGGTCTAGCGGGGGTACTAGTTGAGCAGTTCTTC. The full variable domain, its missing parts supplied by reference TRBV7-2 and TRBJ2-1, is GAGVSQSPSNKVTEKGKDVELRCDPISGHTALYWYRQSLGQGLEFLIYFQGNSAPDKSGLPSDRFSAERTGGSVSTLTIQRTQQEDSAVYLCASSLGLAGVLVEQFFGPGTRLTVL.

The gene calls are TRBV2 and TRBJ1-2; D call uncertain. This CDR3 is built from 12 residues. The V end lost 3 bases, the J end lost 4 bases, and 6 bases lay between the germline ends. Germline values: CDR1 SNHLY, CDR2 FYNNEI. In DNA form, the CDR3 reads TGTGCCAGCAGTGAGGGTTTCTATGGCTACACCTTC. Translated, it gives CASSEGFYGYTF.

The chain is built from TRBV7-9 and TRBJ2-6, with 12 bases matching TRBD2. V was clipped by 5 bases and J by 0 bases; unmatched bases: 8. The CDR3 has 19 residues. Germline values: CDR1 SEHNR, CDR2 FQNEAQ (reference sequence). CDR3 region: CASSRNGLAGRSGANVLTF. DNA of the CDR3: TGTGCCAGCAGCCGAAACGGACTAGCGGGACGCTCTGGGGCCAACGTCCTGACTTTC. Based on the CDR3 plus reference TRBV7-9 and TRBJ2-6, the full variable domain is DTGVSQNPRHKITKRGQNVTFRCDPISEHNRLYWYRQTLGQGPEFLTYFQNEAQLEKSRLLSDRFSAERPKGSFSTLEIQRTEQGDSAMYLCASSRNGLAGRSGANVLTFGAGSRLTVL.

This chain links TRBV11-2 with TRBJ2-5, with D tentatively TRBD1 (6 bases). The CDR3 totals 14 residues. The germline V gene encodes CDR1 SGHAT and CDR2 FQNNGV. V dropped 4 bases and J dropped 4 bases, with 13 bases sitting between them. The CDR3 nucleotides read TGTGCCAGCAGCTCTTGGGGGCGCGGAGAGACCCAGTACTTC. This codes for CASSSWGRGETQYF.

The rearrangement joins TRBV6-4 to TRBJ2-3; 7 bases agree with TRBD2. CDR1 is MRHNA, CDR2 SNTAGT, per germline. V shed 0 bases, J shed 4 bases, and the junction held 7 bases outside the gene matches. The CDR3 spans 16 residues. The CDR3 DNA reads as TGTGCCAGCAGTGACTCGACTCGCGGGAGTTCAGATACGCAGTATTTT. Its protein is CASSDSTRGSSDTQYF.

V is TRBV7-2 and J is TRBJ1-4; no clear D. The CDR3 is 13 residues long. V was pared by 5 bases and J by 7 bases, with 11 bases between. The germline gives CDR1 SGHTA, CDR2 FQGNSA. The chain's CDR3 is CASSPVGSEKLFF. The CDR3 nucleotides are TGTGCCAGCAGCCCGGTAGGGAGTGAAAAACTGTTTTTT.

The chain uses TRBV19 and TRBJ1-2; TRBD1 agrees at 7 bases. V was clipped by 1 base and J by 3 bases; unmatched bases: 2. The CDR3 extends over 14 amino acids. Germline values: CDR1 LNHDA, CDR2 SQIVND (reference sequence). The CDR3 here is CASSIGGQHYGYTF. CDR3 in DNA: TGTGCCAGTAGTATAGGGGGACAGCACTATGGCTACACCTTC. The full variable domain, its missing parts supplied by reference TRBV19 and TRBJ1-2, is DGGITQSPKYLFRKEGQNVTLSCEQNLNHDAMYWYRQDPGQGLRLIYYSQIVNDFQKGDIAEGYSVSREKKESFPLTVTSAQKNPTAFYLCASSIGGQHYGYTFGSGTRLTVV.

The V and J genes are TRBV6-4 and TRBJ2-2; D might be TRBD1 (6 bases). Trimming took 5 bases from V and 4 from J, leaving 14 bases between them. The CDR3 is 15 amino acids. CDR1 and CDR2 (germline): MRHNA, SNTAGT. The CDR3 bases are TGTGCCAGCAGTCCCTCCCAGGGGTTCACCGGGGAGCTGTTTTTT. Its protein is CASSPSQGFTGELFF.

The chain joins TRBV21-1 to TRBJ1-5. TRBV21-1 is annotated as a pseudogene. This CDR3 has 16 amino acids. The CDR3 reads CASSNPGRNSNQPQHF. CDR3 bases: TGTGCCAGCAGCAACCCGGGACGGAATAGCAATCAGCCCCAGCATTTT.

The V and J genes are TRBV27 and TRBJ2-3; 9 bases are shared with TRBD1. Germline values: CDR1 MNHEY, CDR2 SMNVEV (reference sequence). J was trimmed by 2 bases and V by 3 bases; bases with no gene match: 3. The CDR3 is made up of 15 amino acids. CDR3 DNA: TGTGCCAGCAGTTTGGGGACAGGGAACACAGATACGCAGTATTTT. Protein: CASSLGTGNTDTQYF.

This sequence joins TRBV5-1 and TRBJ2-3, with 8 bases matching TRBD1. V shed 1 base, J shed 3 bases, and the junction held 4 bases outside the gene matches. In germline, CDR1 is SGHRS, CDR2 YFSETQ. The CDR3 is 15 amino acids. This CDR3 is CASSLRQGRTDTQYF. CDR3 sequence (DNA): TGCGCCAGCAGCTTGAGACAGGGGAGGACAGATACGCAGTATTTT.

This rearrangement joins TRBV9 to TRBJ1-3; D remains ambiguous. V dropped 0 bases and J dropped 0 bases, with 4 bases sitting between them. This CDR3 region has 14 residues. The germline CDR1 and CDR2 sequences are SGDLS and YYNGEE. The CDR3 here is CASSVEGSGNTIYF. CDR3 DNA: TGTGCCAGCAGCGTAGAGGGCTCTGGAAACACCATATATTTT.